This TCR beta chain appears in the sequencing data of a study of blood T cell repertoires in COVID-19. Study at large: Samples taken during acute and convalescent COVID-19 were collected in the United States, Italy and Spain. The cDNA or gDNA used as material had been derived from T cells, B-cell-depleted T cells, or PBMCs.

V lost 7 bases and J lost 1, with 19 bases in between. The V gene's germline CDR1 is GTSNPN and CDR2 SVGIG (reference sequence). The length of the CDR3 is 15 residues. In the source study's methods: Using reference gene primer amplification, nucleated cell counts were estimated. The table came from immunoSEQ multiplex PCR; TCRdb's copy has only in-frame clones and leaves some out. From that table come the V and J calls and clone size; the DNA was used to work out D and trimming. This table has about 140,000 clones, approximately 82% appearing once. The chain joins TRBV30 to TRBJ1-2, with unresolved D. Sequenced input: peripheral blood. This receptor was identified in a man between 60 and 75 years old who had recovered from COVID-19. CDR3: CAFAAYRKYNYGYTF. DNA for the CDR3: TGTGCCTTTGCCGCCTACAGAAAATATAACTATGGCTACACCTTC.